One and the same sample provided the 13 T cell receptor beta chains below, sequenced in a study of cytomegalovirus exposure and HLA in healthy donors. The PCR made use of 60 Vbeta and 13 Jbeta primers. Clones were sequenced by immunoSEQ multiplex PCR, and TCRdb holds only the in-frame ones, with some missing. Found here are over 130,000 clones, around 82% of them singletons; the top ten hold less than 7.5%. Sequencing was performed on PBMCs. Every receptor here comes from a middle-aged woman in good health and CMV-seropositive.

This clone was found once. The V and J genes are TRBV7-9 and TRBJ2-7; perhaps TRBD1 as D (6 bases). CDR1 and CDR2 (germline): SEHNR, FQNEAQ (reference sequence). The V and J ends lost 5 bases and 4 bases respectively, with 18 bases between them. This CDR3 is built from 15 residues. The CDR3, as DNA: TGTGCCAGCAGCCATATGGACAGCAGCCTTTACGAGCAGTACTTC. Encoded protein: CASSHMDSSLYEQYF.

The chain links TRBV30 to TRBJ1-1; perhaps TRBD1 as D (6 bases). The CDR3 has 14 residues. CDR1 is GTSNPN and CDR2 is SVGIG in the germline V gene (reference sequence). V gave up 4 bases and J gave up 2 bases, with 14 bases separating them. The CDR3 spells CAWTPDRTNTEAFF. The DNA for the CDR3 is TGTGCCTGGACCCCGGACAGAACTAACACTGAAGCTTTCTTT. The whole variable domain, filled in from reference TRBV30 and TRBJ1-1, reads SQTIHQWPATLVQPVGSPLSLECTVEGTSNPNLYWYRQAAGRGLQLLFYSVGIGQISSEVPQNLSASRPQDRQFILSSKKLLLSDSGFYLCAWTPDRTNTEAFFGQGTRLTVV.

V is TRBV6-5 and J is TRBJ2-3; 9 bases match TRBD1. The trim removed 1 base at V and 3 bases at J, leaving 5 bases unmatched. The CDR3 is 16 residues long. Germline loops: CDR1 MNHEY, CDR2 SVGAGI. CDR3 DNA sequence: TGTGCCAGCAGTTACTATGGGGGACAGGGAACAGATACGCAGTATTTT. The encoded protein is CASSYYGGQGTDTQYF.

This chain connects TRBV6-5 to TRBJ1-3; 8 bases match TRBD1. With V trimmed by 6 bases and J by 3 bases, 7 bases remained unmatched. This CDR3 contains 15 residues. The germline V gene has CDR1 MNHEY and CDR2 SVGAGI. The CDR3, as DNA: TGTGCCAGCAGCAGGGACAGGAACATTGGAAACACCATATATTTT. The encoded protein is CASSRDRNIGNTIYF.

This clone has only a few counts. This chain links TRBV19 with TRBJ2-7; D is perhaps TRBD1 (5 bases). The germline V and J ends were trimmed by 5 bases and 2 bases, with 13 bases remaining between them. The germline V gene encodes CDR1 LNHDA and CDR2 SQIVND (reference sequence). The CDR3 covers 14 residues. In nucleotides, the CDR3 is TGTGCCAGTAGTCCAAGACGACAGACCTACGAGCAGTACTTC. It yields the protein CASSPRRQTYEQYF.

This sequence joins TRBV29-1 and TRBJ2-3; D perhaps matches TRBD1 (5 bases). The CDR3 sequence is 14 residues long. In germline, CDR1 is SQVTM, CDR2 ANQGSEA. V was trimmed by 4 bases and J by 4 bases, leaving 15 bases between them. The CDR3 protein is CSVGRGLAADTQYF. The CDR3 DNA reads TGCAGCGTTGGAAGGGGCCTGGCGGCAGATACGCAGTATTTT.

The chain is built from TRBV19 and TRBJ2-1; 7 bases fit TRBD1. The CDR3 sequence is 16 residues long. V was clipped by 4 bases and J by 5 bases; unmatched bases: 11. The germline V gene has CDR1 LNHDA and CDR2 SQIVND (reference sequence). CDR3 nucleotides: TGTGCCAGTAGTACAACCCGGGACAGAGCCCACAATGAGCAGTTCTTC. This gives the protein CASSTTRDRAHNEQFF.

This chain joins TRBV4-1 and TRBJ2-5; TRBD2 agrees at 8 bases. Germline CDR1 and CDR2: MGHRA and YSYEKL. Trimming took 2 bases from V and 2 from J; bases not matched to a gene: 4. The CDR3 has 15 residues. Here the CDR3 reads CASSQTGGGQETQYF. CDR3 DNA: TGCGCCAGCAGCCAAACCGGGGGGGGGCAAGAGACCCAGTACTTC.

This chain uses TRBV5-1 with TRBJ2-3; TRBD1 agrees at 8 bases. The CDR3 contains 14 residues. J lost 0 bases, V lost 9 bases, and 6 bases had no gene match. The germline gives CDR1 SGHRS, CDR2 YFSETQ. The DNA of the CDR3 is TGCGCCACCCGGGGACAGGTTAGCACAGATACGCAGTATTTT. It yields the protein CATRGQVSTDTQYF.

The chain joins TRBV10-3 to TRBJ1-2, with D hard to call. The V and J ends lost 4 bases and 8 bases respectively, with 5 bases between them. The CDR3 has 10 residues. Germline CDR1 is ENHRY and CDR2 is SYGVKD. CDR3 bases: TGTGCCATCAGTGGGGCAGGCTACACCTTC. Encoded protein: CAISGAGYTF.

V usage is TRBV5-1 and J usage is TRBJ2-3; 7 bases are shared with TRBD2. Germline CDR1 is SGHRS and CDR2 is YFSETQ. Trimming at V came to 5 bases and at J to 0 bases, leaving 6 bases not matched to a gene. This CDR3 spans 15 amino acids. In DNA, the CDR3 is TGCGCCAGCAGTTCGGGACTACCTAGCACAGATACGCAGTATTTT. Residues: CASSSGLPSTDTQYF.

This chain joins TRBV7-9 and TRBJ1-2; possible D gene TRBD1, 6 bases. The CDR3 has 16 residues. Germline V gives CDR1 SEHNR, CDR2 FQNEAQ (reference sequence). The germline V and J ends were trimmed by 1 base and 0 bases, with 12 bases remaining between them. In nucleotides, the CDR3 is TGTGCCAGCAGCTTAGGCAGGGGATTTTCTAACTATGGCTACACCTTC. Amino acids: CASSLGRGFSNYGYTF. Variable domain in full (rest from reference TRBV7-9 and TRBJ1-2): DTGVSQNPRHKITKRGQNVTFRCDPISEHNRLYWYRQTLGQGPEFLTYFQNEAQLEKSRLLSDRFSAERPKGSFSTLEIQRTEQGDSAMYLCASSLGRGFSNYGYTFGSGTRLTVV.

This clone was seen a single time. The chain carries TRBV10-3 and TRBJ2-1; TRBD2 matches 9 bases. This CDR3 comprises 17 residues. Per germline, CDR1 ENHRY and CDR2 SYGVKD. With V trimmed by 4 bases and J by 0 bases, 7 bases remained unmatched. The CDR3 sequence: CAISGAAGGFSYNEQFF. CDR3 sequence (DNA): TGTGCCATCAGTGGGGCAGCGGGAGGCTTCTCCTACAATGAGCAGTTCTTC.